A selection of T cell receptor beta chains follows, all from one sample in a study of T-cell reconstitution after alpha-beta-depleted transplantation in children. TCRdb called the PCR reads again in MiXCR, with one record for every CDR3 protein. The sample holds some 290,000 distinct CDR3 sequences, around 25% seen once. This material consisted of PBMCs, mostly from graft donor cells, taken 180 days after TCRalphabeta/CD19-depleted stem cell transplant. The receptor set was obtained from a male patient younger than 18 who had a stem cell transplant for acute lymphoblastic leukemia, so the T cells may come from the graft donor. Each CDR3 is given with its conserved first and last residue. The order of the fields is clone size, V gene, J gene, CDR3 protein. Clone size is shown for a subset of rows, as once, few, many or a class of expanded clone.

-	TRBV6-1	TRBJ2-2	CASTPTMNTGELFF
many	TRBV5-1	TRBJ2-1	CASSLAGGGSYNEQFF
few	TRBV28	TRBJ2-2	CASSLSVAGGELFF
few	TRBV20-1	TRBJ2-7	CSARDTRTSGSWEQYF
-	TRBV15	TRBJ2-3	CATSRGLAGVFTDTQYF
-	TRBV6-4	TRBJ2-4	CASSQEGAGKNIQYF
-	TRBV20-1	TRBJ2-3	CSARGTSPFSDTQYF
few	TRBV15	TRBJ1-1	CATAREAAWNTEAFF
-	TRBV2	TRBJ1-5	CASSELKQGTQPQHF
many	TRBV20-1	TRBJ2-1	CSARVLGADEQFF
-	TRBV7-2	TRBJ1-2	CASSLPGGYYGYTF
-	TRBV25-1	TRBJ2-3	CASSEPKGGVNTDTQYF
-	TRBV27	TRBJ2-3	CASSLLAGPDTQYF
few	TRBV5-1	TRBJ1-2	CASSLPGLSGYTF
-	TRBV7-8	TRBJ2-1	CASSLGTQLAGAAYNEQFF
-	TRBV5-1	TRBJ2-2	CASSLTSGSSWTGELFF
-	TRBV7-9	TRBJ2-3	CASSLAWGLRRDTQYF
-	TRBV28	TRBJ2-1	CASIFPGQGSNEQFF
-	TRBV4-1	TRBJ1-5	CASSQGRGLDNQPQHF
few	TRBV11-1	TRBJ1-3	CASSPPGLGQGPSGNTIYF
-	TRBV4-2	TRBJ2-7	CASSQEMSTYEQYF
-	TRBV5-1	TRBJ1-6	CASSLGVDRSNSPLHF
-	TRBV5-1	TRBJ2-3	CASSEREYPDTQYF
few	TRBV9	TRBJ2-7	CASSVEPGPLYEQYF
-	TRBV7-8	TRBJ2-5	CASSLASGTSGRAGETQYF
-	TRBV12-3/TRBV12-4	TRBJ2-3	CASSLSSGTDTQYF
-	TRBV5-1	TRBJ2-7	CASSLLPGLAGGRSSYEQYF
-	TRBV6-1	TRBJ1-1	CASSPTGPNTEAFF
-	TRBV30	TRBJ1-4	CAWSVIGGATNEKLFF
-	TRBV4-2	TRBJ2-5	CASSQPGRSGNLQETQYF
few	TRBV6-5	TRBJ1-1	CASSYADREAFF
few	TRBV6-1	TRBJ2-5	CASNPGLAGAETQYF
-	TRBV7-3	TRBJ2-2	CASSLTGIVAGELFF
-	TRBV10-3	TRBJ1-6	CAISAGQGAYNSPLHF
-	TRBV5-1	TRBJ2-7	CASSLGLAMSYEQYF
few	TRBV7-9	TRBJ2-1	CASSFPGLAGVEQFF
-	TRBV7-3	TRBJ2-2	CASSLTPGLAGGELFF
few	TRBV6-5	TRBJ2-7	CASSYSGTSGRVSYEQYF
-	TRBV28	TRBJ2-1	CASSPRAGSRNEQFF
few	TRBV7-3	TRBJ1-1	CASSHTRVTEAFF
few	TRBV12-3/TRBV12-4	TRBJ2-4	CASRSSGRRLNIQYF
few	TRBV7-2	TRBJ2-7	CASSAYFEQYF
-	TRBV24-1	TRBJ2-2	CATTSGRAVAGELFF
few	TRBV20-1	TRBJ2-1	CSARDGTSASSYNEQFF
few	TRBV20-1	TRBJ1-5	CSAGDIVGNQPQHF
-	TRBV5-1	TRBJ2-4	CASSLSGWDKNIQYF